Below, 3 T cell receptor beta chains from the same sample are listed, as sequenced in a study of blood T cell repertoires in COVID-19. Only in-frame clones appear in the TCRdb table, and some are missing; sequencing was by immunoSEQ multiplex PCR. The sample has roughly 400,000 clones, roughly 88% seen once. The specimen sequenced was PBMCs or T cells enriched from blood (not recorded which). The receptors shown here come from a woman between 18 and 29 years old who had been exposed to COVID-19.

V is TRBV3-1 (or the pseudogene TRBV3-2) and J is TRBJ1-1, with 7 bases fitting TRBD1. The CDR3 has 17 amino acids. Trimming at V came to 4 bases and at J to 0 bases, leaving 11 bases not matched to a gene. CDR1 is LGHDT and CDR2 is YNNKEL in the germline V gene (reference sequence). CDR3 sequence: CASSPRVQGPLNTEAFF. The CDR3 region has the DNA TGTGCCAGCAGCCCCCGAGTACAGGGGCCGCTGAACACTGAAGCTTTCTTT.

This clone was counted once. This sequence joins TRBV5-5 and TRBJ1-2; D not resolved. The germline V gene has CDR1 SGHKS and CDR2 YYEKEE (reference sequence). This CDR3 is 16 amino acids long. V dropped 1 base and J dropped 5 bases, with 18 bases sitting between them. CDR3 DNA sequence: TGTGCCAGCAGCTTGTATTTTTCAGGCATAGATTATGGCTACACCTTC. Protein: CASSLYFSGIDYGYTF.

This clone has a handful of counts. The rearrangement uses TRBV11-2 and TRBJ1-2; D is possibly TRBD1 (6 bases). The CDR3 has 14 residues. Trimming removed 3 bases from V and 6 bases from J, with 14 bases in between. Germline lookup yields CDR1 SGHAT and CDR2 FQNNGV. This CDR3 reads CASSFTGTIDGYTF. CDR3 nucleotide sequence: TGTGCCAGCAGCTTTACAGGGACGATAGATGGCTACACCTTC.